These 26 T cell receptor beta chains came from one sample sequenced in a study of T cells after posttransplantation cyclophosphamide. The naive gate required viable CD3+CD4+ or CD3+CD8+ cells with CCR7+CD45RA+CD45RO-CD95-CD27+CD28+ phenotype. Sequencing was performed with immunoSEQ multiplex PCR; in TCRdb, only in-frame clones are kept and a portion is missing. Of more than 30,000 clones in the sample, about 93% were seen once. Sample: naive CD4+ T cells sorted from PBMCs. These receptors came from a woman in her sixties or seventies in good health, CMV-negative, and a related stem cell transplant donor.

This clone was counted a single time. The chain couples TRBV19 to TRBJ1-2, with TRBD1 matching 7 bases. V was pared by 7 bases and J by 3 bases, with 5 bases of the junction left unmatched. Per germline, CDR1 LNHDA and CDR2 SQIVND (reference sequence). The CDR3 is 13 residues long. The CDR3: CASKIRGDYGYTF. CDR3 nucleotides: TGTGCCAGTAAGATCAGGGGGGACTATGGCTACACCTTC.

As to this clone: The junction departs from the called germline gene at one end, perhaps through a read error. Other DNA sequences in this specimen translate into the identical CDR3. The chain employs TRBV12-5 and TRBJ2-7, with unresolved D. Germline V CDR1 and CDR2: LGHNT, FRNRAP. The CDR3 is made up of 12 amino acids. The CDR3 DNA sequence: TGTGCCAGTGGTTTGTCTTCAGGTCGGCAGTACTTC. It yields the protein CASGLSSGRQYF.

The table lists this clone with a count of one. The gene calls are TRBV15 and TRBJ2-7; 7 nucleotides agree with TRBD2. J was trimmed by 2 bases and V by 5 bases; bases with no gene match: 9. Germline V gene lookup returns CDR1 LNHNV and CDR2 YYDKDF (reference sequence). CDR3 length equals 15 residues. The CDR3 DNA reads TGTGCCACCAGCGTGGGGCGGGAGAGCCCCTACGAGCAGTACTTC. Its translation is CATSVGRESPYEQYF.

The gene calls are TRBV28 and TRBJ2-7; D is ambiguous. The V end lost 5 bases, the J end lost 6 bases, and 11 bases lay between the germline ends. CDR3 size: 12 residues. CDR1 is MDHEN, CDR2 SYDVKM, per germline. The CDR3 DNA sequence: TGTGCCAGCAGTCCTCAAGTGGCCGAGCAGTACTTC. This encodes CASSPQVAEQYF.

This clone was counted once. The V gene is TRBV7-8, the J gene TRBJ2-7; D may be TRBD1 (5 bases). Germline-derived CDR1 and CDR2 are SGHVS and FQNEAQ. The CDR3 spans 13 residues. V was cut by 3 bases and J by 3 bases, with 9 bases left in between. Here the CDR3 reads CASSLARGYEQYF. For the CDR3, the DNA is TGTGCCAGCAGCTTGGCAAGGGGCTACGAGCAGTACTTC.

The chain combines TRBV7-2 with TRBJ2-1, with 14 nucleotides matching TRBD2. The V gene's germline CDR1 is SGHTA and CDR2 FQGNSA. Germline trimming cut 8 bases from V and 4 bases from J; bases unmatched to any gene: 4. CDR3 length: 15 residues. The CDR3, as DNA: TGTGCCAGCGGACTAGCGGGAGGAGCTTACAATGAGCAGTTCTTC. This sequence encodes CASGLAGGAYNEQFF.

V gene TRBV9 combines with J gene TRBJ1-2, with no clear D. The CDR3 extends over 12 amino acids. Trimming pared 4 bases from V and 7 bases from J, leaving 11 bases between. Per the germline V gene, CDR1 is SGDLS and CDR2 is YYNGEE. CDR3 protein: CASSPGEGGYTF. The CDR3 bases are TGTGCCAGCAGCCCTGGGGAGGGTGGCTACACCTTC.

The chain couples TRBV27 to TRBJ2-7; 15 positions agree with TRBD2. The CDR3 sequence is 16 residues long. Germline CDR1 MNHEY, CDR2 SMNVEV (reference sequence). Losses at the gene ends were 2 bases for V and 4 bases for J; bases not matched to a gene: 3. DNA for the CDR3: TGTGCCAGCAGTTTAAAAGGACTAGCGGGAGGGTACGAGCAGTACTTC. It translates to CASSLKGLAGGYEQYF.

The chain recombines TRBV11-2 with TRBJ2-1; 11 bases align to TRBD2. J gave up 4 bases and V 5 bases, and 16 bases lay outside the gene matches. Germline values: CDR1 SGHAT, CDR2 FQNNGV. This CDR3 has 19 residues. The CDR3 sequence is CASSARDAIAGGLYNEQFF. The CDR3 DNA sequence: TGTGCCAGCAGCGCCCGGGACGCGATAGCGGGAGGGCTGTACAATGAGCAGTTCTTC.

The gene calls are TRBV5-4 and TRBJ1-2, with 8 bases matching TRBD1. CDR1 and CDR2 (germline): SGHNT, YYREEE (reference sequence). With V trimmed by 3 bases and J by 5 bases, 12 bases remained unmatched. The CDR3 has 16 residues. CDR3 sequence reads: CASSSPQRTGRYGYTF. The CDR3 DNA follows: TGTGCCAGCAGCTCTCCCCAGAGGACAGGGCGGTATGGCTACACCTTC. The whole variable domain, filled in from reference TRBV5-4 and TRBJ1-2, reads ETGVTQSPTHLIKTRGQQVTLRCSSQSGHNTVSWYQQALGQGPQFIFQYYREEENGRGNFPPRFSGLQFPNYSSELNVNALELDDSALYLCASSSPQRTGRYGYTFGSGTRLTVV.

Concerning this clone itself: No DNA is shown, since the ends of the CDR3 on it are uncertain; the CDR3 is the one TCRdb lists. The rearrangement uses TRBV5-6 and TRBJ2-5; the table's D gene call, TRBD1, was not cross checked with the DNA. CDR1 SGHDT and CDR2 YYEEEE come from the germline V gene. The CDR3 spans 15 amino acids, including both terminal residues. CDR3 sequence: CASSPLWQGWETQYF.

The chain couples TRBV7-8 to TRBJ1-6; D is unclear. The V end lost 5 bases, the J end lost 7 bases, and 18 bases lay between the germline ends. The CDR3 totals 16 residues. Germline V lookup: CDR1 SGHVS, CDR2 FQNEAQ. The chain's CDR3 is CASSQTPAGSNSPLHF. The CDR3 nucleotides read TGTGCCAGCAGCCAGACTCCGGCGGGGTCGAATTCACCCCTCCACTTT. Drawing the rest from reference TRBV7-8 and TRBJ1-6, the complete variable domain is GAGVSQSPRYKVAKRGQDVALRCDPISGHVSLFWYQQALGQGPEFLTYFQNEAQLDKSGLPSDRFFAERPEGSVSTLKIQRTQQEDSAVYLCASSQTPAGSNSPLHFGNGTRLTVT.

The rearrangement links TRBV19 to TRBJ2-7, with a tentative D call TRBD1 (7 bases). V was trimmed by 5 bases and J by 2 bases, leaving 16 bases between them. Germline V gives CDR1 LNHDA, CDR2 SQIVND (reference sequence). The CDR3 sequence is 15 residues long. CDR3 sequence reads: CASSPAGTDAYEQYF. The CDR3 bases are TGTGCCAGTAGTCCCGCGGGGACAGATGCCTACGAGCAGTACTTC.

The chain uses TRBV5-6 and TRBJ2-1, with D maybe TRBD2 (6 bases). The V end was cut by 4 bases, the J end by 12 bases, with 20 bases between. CDR3 length equals 14 residues. The V gene's germline CDR1 is SGHDT and CDR2 YYEEEE. CDR3 amino acids: CASSPSGLQQGQFF. DNA of the CDR3: TGTGCCAGCAGCCCCTCGGGACTCCAACAAGGGCAGTTCTTC.

The rearrangement uses TRBV4-3 and TRBJ1-2, with D possibly TRBD1 on 5 matching bases. CDR1 is LGHNA, CDR2 YSLEER, per germline. V lost 1 base to trimming and J lost 4 bases, with 10 bases between them. CDR3 length: 14 residues. The CDR3: CASSQGGGAYGYTF. The CDR3 coding sequence is TGCGCCAGCAGCCAAGGCGGGGGTGCCTATGGCTACACCTTC.

V gene TRBV7-9 combines with J gene TRBJ1-1; maybe TRBD1 (6 bases). The CDR3 has 14 amino acids. V was pared by 4 bases and J by 1 base, with 10 bases between. Germline CDR1 SEHNR, CDR2 FQNEAQ (reference sequence). The CDR3 DNA reads as TGTGCCAGCAGCTCTGGACAGTCGAACACTGAAGCTTTCTTT. Translation gives CASSSGQSNTEAFF.

The V gene is TRBV14, the J gene TRBJ2-1; no definite D call. The CDR3 consists of 11 residues. V was shortened by 1 base and J by 14 bases, with 9 bases between the two germline ends. CDR1 is SGHDN, CDR2 FVKESK, per germline. The CDR3 DNA reads as TGTGCCAGCAGCCAAGCCAGCGTGGAGTTCTTC. Amino acids: CASSQASVEFF.

The V call is TRBV7-6, the J call TRBJ2-1; D call uncertain. Germline V gives CDR1 SGHVS, CDR2 FNYEAQ. The germline V and J ends were trimmed by 5 bases and 6 bases, with 14 bases remaining between them. CDR3 length: 14 amino acids. CDR3: CASSQGYTGNEQFF. CDR3 bases: TGTGCCAGCAGCCAAGGATACACGGGCAATGAGCAGTTCTTC.

The chain carries TRBV13 and TRBJ1-3, with 9 bases matching TRBD1. Germline CDR1 reads PRHDT; CDR2 reads FYEKMQ (reference sequence). The CDR3 spans 18 residues. Trimming at V came to 4 bases and at J to 3 bases, leaving 13 bases not matched to a gene. The CDR3 DNA reads as TGTGCCAGCAGCTACCGGGACAGGGAGCATGTTGGTGGAAACACCATATATTTT. Residues: CASSYRDREHVGGNTIYF.

This chain uses TRBV9 with TRBJ1-2; 8 bases map to TRBD1. Trimming at V came to 6 bases and at J to 7 bases, leaving 11 bases not matched to a gene. The CDR3 runs to 14 residues. Looked up from germline, CDR1 is SGDLS and CDR2 is YYNGEE. In nucleotides, the CDR3 is TGTGCCAGCACCGTTGAGCAGGGGGCGACTGGCTACACCTTC. This translates into CASTVEQGATGYTF.

The chain recombines TRBV30 with TRBJ2-3, with no clear D. The CDR3 consists of 15 residues. Trimming took 1 base from V and 6 from J, leaving 17 bases between them. Germline-derived CDR1 and CDR2 are GTSNPN and SVGIG (reference sequence). CDR3: CAWSGLAQSSDTQYF. For the CDR3, the DNA is TGTGCCTGGAGTGGACTGGCCCAGTCGTCGGATACGCAGTATTTT.

This clone was picked up one time. V usage is TRBV6-1 and J usage is TRBJ1-3, with D maybe TRBD1 (5 bases). Germline loops: CDR1 MNHNS, CDR2 SASEGT. V lost 5 bases and J 3 bases, leaving 11 bases between the germline ends. The CDR3 is made up of 14 amino acids. CDR3 region: CASSTRGVGNTIYF. CDR3 coding DNA: TGTGCCAGCAGTACCCGGGGGGTTGGAAACACCATATATTTT.

CDR3 sequence: CASHAAGGSGNTIYF. Here the CDR3 DNA reads TGTGCCAGCCACGCGGCAGGGGGATCGGGAAACACCATATATTTT. The V call is TRBV27, the J call TRBJ1-3; 7 positions agree with TRBD1. The CDR3 length is 15 residues. J was trimmed by 4 bases and V by 8 bases; bases with no gene match: 11. In germline, CDR1 is MNHEY, CDR2 SMNVEV (reference sequence).

V and J are TRBV30 and TRBJ1-6; unclear D gene. Germline V CDR1 and CDR2: GTSNPN, SVGIG (reference sequence). The CDR3 consists of 15 residues. Trimming pared 0 bases from V and 8 bases from J, leaving 14 bases between. For the CDR3, the DNA is TGTGCCTGGAGTGTACTGAACAGCAGAGATTCACCCCTCCACTTT. Translating gives CAWSVLNSRDSPLHF. The full variable domain, its missing parts supplied by reference TRBV30 and TRBJ1-6, is SQTIHQWPATLVQPVGSPLSLECTVEGTSNPNLYWYRQAAGRGLQLLFYSVGIGQISSEVPQNLSASRPQDRQFILSSKKLLLSDSGFYLCAWSVLNSRDSPLHFGNGTRLTVT.

V and J are TRBV7-9 and TRBJ1-4; 8 positions match TRBD1. V gave up 2 bases and J gave up 7 bases; unmatched junction bases: 12. This CDR3 has 17 residues. Germline V gene lookup returns CDR1 SEHNR and CDR2 FQNEAQ (reference sequence). In DNA form, the CDR3 reads TGTGCCAGCAGCTTATCTTTGGTTACAGGGGGTACTGAAAAACTGTTTTTT. It codes for CASSLSLVTGGTEKLFF.

This chain connects TRBV29-1 to TRBJ2-2; 10 bases match TRBD2. Germline V gene lookup returns CDR1 SQVTM and CDR2 ANQGSEA. The CDR3 covers 15 residues. V lost 4 bases to trimming and J lost 7 bases; unmatched junction nucleotides: 9. The CDR3 here is CSVVSSGSFGGELFF. The CDR3 nucleotides read TGCAGCGTTGTATCTAGCGGGAGTTTCGGCGGGGAGCTGTTTTTT.